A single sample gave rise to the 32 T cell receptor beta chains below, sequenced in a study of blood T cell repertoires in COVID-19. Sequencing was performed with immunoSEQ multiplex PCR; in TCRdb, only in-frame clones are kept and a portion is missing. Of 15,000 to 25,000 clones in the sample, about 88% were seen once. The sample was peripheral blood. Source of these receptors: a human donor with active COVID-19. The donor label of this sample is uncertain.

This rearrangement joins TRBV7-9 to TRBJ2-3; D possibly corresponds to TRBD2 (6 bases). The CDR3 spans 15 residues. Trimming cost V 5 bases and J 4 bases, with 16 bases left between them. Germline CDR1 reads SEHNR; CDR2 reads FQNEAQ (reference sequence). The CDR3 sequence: CASSPKTRVSDTQYF. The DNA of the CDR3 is TGTGCCAGCAGCCCGAAGACTAGGGTTTCAGATACGCAGTATTTT. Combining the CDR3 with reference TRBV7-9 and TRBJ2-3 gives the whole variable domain DTGVSQNPRHKITKRGQNVTFRCDPISEHNRLYWYRQTLGQGPEFLTYFQNEAQLEKSRLLSDRFSAERPKGSFSTLEIQRTEQGDSAMYLCASSPKTRVSDTQYFGPGTRLTVL.

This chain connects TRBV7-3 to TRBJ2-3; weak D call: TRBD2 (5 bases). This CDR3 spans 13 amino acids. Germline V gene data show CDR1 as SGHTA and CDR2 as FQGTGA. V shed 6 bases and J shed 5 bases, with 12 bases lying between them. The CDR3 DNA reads TGTGCCAGCAGATCGCTAGCTCAAGATACGCAGTATTTT. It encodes CASRSLAQDTQYF.

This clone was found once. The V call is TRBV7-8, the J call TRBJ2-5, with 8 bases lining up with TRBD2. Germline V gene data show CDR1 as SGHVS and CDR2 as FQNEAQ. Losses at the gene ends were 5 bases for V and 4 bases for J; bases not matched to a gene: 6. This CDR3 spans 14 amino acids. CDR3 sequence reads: CASSRGLGLETQYF. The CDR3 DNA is TGTGCCAGCAGCCGGGGACTAGGGTTAGAGACCCAGTACTTC.

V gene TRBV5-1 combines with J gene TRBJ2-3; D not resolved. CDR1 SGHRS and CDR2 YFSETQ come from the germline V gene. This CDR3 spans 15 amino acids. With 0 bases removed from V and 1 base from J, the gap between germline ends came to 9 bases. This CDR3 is CASSLEGQGTDTQYF. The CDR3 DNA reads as TGCGCCAGCAGCTTGGAAGGCCAGGGCACAGATACGCAGTATTTT.

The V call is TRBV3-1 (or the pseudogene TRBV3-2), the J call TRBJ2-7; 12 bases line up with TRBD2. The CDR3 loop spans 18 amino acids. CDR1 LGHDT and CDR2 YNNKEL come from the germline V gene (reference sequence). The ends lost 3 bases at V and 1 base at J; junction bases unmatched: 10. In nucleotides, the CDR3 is TGTGCCAGCAGCCACGACGGACTAGCGGGGCCGCTATCCTACGAGCAGTACTTC. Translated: CASSHDGLAGPLSYEQYF.

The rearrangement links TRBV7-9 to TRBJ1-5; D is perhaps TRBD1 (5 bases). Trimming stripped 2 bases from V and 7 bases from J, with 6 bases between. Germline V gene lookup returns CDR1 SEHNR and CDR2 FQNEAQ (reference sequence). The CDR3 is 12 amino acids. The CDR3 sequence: CASSLQGQPQHF. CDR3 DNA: TGTGCCAGCAGCTTACAGGGCCAGCCCCAGCATTTT.

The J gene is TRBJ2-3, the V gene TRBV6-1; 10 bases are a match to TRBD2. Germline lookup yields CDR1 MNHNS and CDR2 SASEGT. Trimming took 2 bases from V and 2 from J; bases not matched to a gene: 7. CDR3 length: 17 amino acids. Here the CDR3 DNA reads TGTGCCAGCAGTGAAATGGGACTAGCGAGGAACACAGATACGCAGTATTTT. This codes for CASSEMGLARNTDTQYF.

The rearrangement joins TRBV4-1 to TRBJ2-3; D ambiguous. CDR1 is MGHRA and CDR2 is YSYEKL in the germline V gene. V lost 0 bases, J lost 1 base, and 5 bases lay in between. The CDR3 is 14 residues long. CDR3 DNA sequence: TGCGCCAGCAGCCAAGAGGCAGGCACAGATACGCAGTATTTT. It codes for CASSQEAGTDTQYF.

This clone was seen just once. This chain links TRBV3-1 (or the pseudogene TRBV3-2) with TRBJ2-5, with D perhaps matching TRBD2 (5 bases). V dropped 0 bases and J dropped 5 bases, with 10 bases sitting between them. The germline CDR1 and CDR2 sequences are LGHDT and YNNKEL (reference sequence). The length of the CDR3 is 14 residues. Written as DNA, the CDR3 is TGTGCCAGCAGCCAAGATATCGGGGAGGAGACCCAGTACTTC. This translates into CASSQDIGEETQYF.

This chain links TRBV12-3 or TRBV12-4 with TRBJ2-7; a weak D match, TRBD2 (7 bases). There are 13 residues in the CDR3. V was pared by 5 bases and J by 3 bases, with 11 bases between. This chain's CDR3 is CASSAGALYEQYF. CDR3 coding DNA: TGTGCCAGCAGTGCGGGGGCCCTCTACGAGCAGTACTTC.

The CDR3 DNA is TGTGCCAGCAGTTACCAGGGCAGGCGCGAGCAGTACTTC. This encodes CASSYQGRREQYF. This chain joins TRBV6-6 and TRBJ2-7; a possible D gene is TRBD1 (5 bases). This CDR3 contains 13 residues. The germline gives CDR1 MNHNY, CDR2 SVGAGI (reference sequence). The ends were cut back, 2 bases at V and 6 bases at J, with 11 bases in the middle.

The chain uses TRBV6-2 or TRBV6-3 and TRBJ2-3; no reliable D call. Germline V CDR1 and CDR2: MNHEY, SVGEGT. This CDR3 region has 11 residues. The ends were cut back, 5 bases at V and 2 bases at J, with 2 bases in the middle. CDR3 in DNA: TGTGCCAGCAGTCACACAGATACGCAGTATTTT. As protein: CASSHTDTQYF.

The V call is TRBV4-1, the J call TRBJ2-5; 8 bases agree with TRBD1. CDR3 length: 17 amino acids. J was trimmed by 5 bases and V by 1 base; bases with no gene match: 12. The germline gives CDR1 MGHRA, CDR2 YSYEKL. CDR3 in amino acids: CASSQANPGRGRETQYF. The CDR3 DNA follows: TGCGCCAGCAGCCAAGCTAACCCGGGCAGGGGGCGCGAGACCCAGTACTTC.

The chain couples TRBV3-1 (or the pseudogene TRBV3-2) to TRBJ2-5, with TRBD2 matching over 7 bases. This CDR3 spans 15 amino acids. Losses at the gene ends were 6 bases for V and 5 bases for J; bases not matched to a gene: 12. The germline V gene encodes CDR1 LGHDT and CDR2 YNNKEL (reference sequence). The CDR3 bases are TGTGCCAGCAGTCAGAGCGGGGAACATCGGGAGACCCAGTACTTC. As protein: CASSQSGEHRETQYF.

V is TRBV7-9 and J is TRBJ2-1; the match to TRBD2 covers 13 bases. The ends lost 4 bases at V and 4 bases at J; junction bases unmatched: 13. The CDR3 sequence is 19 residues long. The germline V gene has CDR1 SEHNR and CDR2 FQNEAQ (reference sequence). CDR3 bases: TGTGCCAGCAGCTCCCCTATTGGACTAGCGGGGGCCGCTTACAATGAGCAGTTCTTC. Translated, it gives CASSSPIGLAGAAYNEQFF. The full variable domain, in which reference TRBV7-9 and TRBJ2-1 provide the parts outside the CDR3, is DTGVSQNPRHKITKRGQNVTFRCDPISEHNRLYWYRQTLGQGPEFLTYFQNEAQLEKSRLLSDRFSAERPKGSFSTLEIQRTEQGDSAMYLCASSSPIGLAGAAYNEQFFGPGTRLTVL.

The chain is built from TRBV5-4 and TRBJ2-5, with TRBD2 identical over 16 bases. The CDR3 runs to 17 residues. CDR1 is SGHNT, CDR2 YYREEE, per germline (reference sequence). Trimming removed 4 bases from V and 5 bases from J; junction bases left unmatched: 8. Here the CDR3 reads CASSPPGLAGGPETQYF. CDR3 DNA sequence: TGTGCCAGCAGCCCGCCGGGACTAGCGGGGGGGCCCGAGACCCAGTACTTC.

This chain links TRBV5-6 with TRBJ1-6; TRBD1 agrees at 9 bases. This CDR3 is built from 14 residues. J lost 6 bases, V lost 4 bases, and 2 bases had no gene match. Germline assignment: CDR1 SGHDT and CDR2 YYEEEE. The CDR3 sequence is CASSVGQGNSPLHF. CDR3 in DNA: TGTGCCAGCAGCGTGGGACAGGGTAATTCACCCCTCCACTTT.

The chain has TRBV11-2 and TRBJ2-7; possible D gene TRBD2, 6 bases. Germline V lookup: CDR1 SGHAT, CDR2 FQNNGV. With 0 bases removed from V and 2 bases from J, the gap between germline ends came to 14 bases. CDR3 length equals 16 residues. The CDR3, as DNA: TGTGCCAGCAGCTTAGAAGTGGGGAGGAGACCCTACGAGCAGTACTTC. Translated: CASSLEVGRRPYEQYF.

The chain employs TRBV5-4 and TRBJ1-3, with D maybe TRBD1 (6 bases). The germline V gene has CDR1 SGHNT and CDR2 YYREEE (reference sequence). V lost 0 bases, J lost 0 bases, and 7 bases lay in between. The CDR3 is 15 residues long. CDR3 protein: CASSLGRGSGNTIYF. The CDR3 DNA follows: TGTGCCAGCAGCTTGGGCAGGGGCTCTGGAAACACCATATATTTT.

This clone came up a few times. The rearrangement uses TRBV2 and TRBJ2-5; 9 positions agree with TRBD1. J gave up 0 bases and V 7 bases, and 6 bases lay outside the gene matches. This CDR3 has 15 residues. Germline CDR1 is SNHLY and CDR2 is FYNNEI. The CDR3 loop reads CASKGYRGHQETQYF. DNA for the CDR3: TGTGCCAGCAAGGGGTACAGGGGGCACCAAGAGACCCAGTACTTC.

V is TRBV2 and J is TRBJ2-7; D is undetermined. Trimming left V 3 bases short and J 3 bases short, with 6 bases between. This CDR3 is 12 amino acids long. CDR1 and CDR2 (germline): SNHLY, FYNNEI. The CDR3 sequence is CASSDSLYEQYF. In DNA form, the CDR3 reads TGTGCCAGCAGTGACTCCCTCTACGAGCAGTACTTC. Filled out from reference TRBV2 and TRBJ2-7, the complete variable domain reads EPEVTQTPSHQVTQMGQEVILRCVPISNHLYFYWYRQILGQKVEFLVSFYNNEISEKSEIFDDQFSVERPDGSNFTLKIRSTKLEDSAMYFCASSDSLYEQYFGPGTRLTVT.

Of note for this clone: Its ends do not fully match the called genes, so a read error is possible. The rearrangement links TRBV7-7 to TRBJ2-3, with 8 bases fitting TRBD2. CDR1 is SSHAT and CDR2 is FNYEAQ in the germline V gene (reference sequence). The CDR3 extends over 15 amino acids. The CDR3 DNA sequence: TGTGCTAGCAGCTCTGGACTAGCTAGCACAGATACGCAGTATTTT. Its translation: CASSSGLASTDTQYF.

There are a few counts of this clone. The CDR3 reads CASSWGGGSYNEQFF. CDR3 sequence (DNA): TGTGCCAGCAGTTGGGGGGGTGGCTCCTACAATGAGCAGTTCTTC. This chain uses TRBV5-8 with TRBJ2-1; the match to TRBD2 covers 7 bases. V dropped 5 bases and J dropped 0; count of bases not matched to a gene: 5. The CDR3 extends over 15 amino acids. CDR1 SGHTS and CDR2 YDEGEE come from the germline V gene.

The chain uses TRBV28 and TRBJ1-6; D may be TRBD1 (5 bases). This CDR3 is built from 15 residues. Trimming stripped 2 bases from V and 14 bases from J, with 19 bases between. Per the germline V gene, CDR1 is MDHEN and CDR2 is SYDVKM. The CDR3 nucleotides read TGTGCCAGCAGTTTAGGGGGGGTGGTGTCAAAATCCCTCCACTTT. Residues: CASSLGGVVSKSLHF.

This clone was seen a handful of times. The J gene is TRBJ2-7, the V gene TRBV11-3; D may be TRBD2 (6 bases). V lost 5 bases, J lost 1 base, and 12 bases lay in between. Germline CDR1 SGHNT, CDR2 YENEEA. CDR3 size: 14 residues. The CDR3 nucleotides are TGTGCCAGCAGCCATACTGGGACTTCCTACGAGCAGTACTTC. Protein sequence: CASSHTGTSYEQYF.

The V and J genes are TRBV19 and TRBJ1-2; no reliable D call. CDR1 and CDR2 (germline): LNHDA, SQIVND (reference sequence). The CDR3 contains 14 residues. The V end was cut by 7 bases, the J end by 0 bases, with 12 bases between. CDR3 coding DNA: TGTGCCAGTAATCTAGTCATGGCTAACTATGGCTACACCTTC. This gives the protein CASNLVMANYGYTF.

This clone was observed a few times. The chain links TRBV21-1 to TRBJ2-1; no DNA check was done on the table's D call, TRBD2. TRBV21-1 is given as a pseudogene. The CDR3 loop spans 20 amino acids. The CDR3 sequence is CASSLIPGSRGPGLGTEQFF. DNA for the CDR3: TGTGCCAGCAGCTTAATTCCCGGGTCTCGGGGACCGGGACTAGGGACCGAGCAGTTCTTC.

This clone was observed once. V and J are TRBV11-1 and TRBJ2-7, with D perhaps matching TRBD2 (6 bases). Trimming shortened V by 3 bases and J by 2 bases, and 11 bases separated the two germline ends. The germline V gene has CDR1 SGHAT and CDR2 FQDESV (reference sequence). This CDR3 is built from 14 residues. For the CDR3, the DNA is TGTGCCAGCAGCTTCGGGGGATCCACCTACGAGCAGTACTTC. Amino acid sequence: CASSFGGSTYEQYF.

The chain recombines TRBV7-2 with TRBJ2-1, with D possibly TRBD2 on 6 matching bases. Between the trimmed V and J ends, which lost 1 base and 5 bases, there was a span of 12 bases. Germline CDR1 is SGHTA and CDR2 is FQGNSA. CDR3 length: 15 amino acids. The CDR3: CASSLVSGPNNEQFF. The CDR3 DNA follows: TGTGCCAGCAGCTTAGTTAGCGGACCTAACAATGAGCAGTTCTTC.

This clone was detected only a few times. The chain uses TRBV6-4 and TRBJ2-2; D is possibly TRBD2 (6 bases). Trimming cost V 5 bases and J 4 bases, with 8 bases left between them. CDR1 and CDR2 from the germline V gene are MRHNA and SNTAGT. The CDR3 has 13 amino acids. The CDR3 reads CASSRTITGELFF. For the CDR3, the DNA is TGTGCCAGCAGTCGGACTATCACCGGGGAGCTGTTTTTT.

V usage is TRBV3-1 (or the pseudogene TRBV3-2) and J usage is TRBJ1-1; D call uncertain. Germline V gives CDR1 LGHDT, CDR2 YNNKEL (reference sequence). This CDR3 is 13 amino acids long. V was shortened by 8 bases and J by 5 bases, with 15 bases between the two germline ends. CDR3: CASGRGGRTEAFF. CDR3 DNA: TGTGCCAGCGGGCGGGGTGGAAGGACTGAAGCTTTCTTT.

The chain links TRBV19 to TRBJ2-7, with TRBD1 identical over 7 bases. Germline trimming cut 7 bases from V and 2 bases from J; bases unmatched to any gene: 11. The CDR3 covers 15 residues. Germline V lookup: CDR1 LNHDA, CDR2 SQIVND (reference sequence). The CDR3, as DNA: TGTGCCAGTACCCGTGATGTGACAGGGCCCTACGAGCAGTACTTC. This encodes CASTRDVTGPYEQYF.